Below are 11 T cell receptor beta chains sequenced from a single sample in a study of OX40 agonist ivuxolimab in advanced cancers. Assay used: immunoSEQ multiplex PCR; TCRdb lists only in-frame clones, some missing. The sample has about 58,000 clones, about 81% seen once. The specimen was CD4+ or CD8+ T cells sorted from blood, collected in a trial of the OX40 agonist ivuxolimab. These receptors came from an adult with an advanced solid tumor such as melanoma, head and neck, liver or kidney cancer.

The V gene is TRBV2, the J gene TRBJ2-7; either TRBD1 or TRBD2 may supply D (5 bases each). The CDR3 runs 12 residues. V was clipped by 6 bases and J by 7 bases, with 13 bases between them. The V gene's germline CDR1 is SNHLY and CDR2 FYNNEI. The DNA for the CDR3 is TGTGCCAGCAGCCGGGACGACCGGGAGCAGTACTTC. It encodes CASSRDDREQYF. Using reference TRBV2 and TRBJ2-7 for the parts outside the CDR3, the full variable domain is EPEVTQTPSHQVTQMGQEVILRCVPISNHLYFYWYRQILGQKVEFLVSFYNNEISEKSEIFDDQFSVERPDGSNFTLKIRSTKLEDSAMYFCASSRDDREQYFGPGTRLTVT.

A few counts support this clone. The chain employs TRBV19 and TRBJ1-5; the D gene is possibly TRBD1 (5 bases). Germline CDR1 and CDR2: LNHDA and SQIVND (reference sequence). Between the trimmed V and J ends, which lost 5 bases and 2 bases, there was a span of 10 bases. The CDR3 is made up of 14 amino acids. The CDR3 region is CASSEGWGNQPQHF. CDR3 nucleotides: TGTGCCAGTAGTGAGGGGTGGGGCAATCAGCCCCAGCATTTT.

This chain connects TRBV27 to TRBJ2-7; 8 nucleotides agree with TRBD2. The ends lost 7 bases at V and 9 bases at J; junction bases unmatched: 11. Germline V CDR1 and CDR2: MNHEY, SMNVEV (reference sequence). The CDR3 has 13 residues. The DNA of the CDR3 is TGTGCCAGCACGGGGACTAGAGGCTCCGGGCAGTACTTC. It specifies CASTGTRGSGQYF.

This rearrangement joins TRBV4-2 to TRBJ1-5; TRBD1 matches 11 bases. Trimming cost V 3 bases and J 5 bases; bases outside gene matches: 0. Germline V gives CDR1 LGHNA, CDR2 YNFKEQ. There are 14 residues in the CDR3. CDR3 DNA: TGTGCCAGCAGCCAGGGACAGGGGGATCAGCCCCAGCATTTT. Translation gives CASSQGQGDQPQHF.

For the CDR3, the DNA is TGTGCCAGCAGCCGCCAAGATCCCGAGGCGGGCTATGGCTACACCTTC. It codes for CASSRQDPEAGYGYTF. The chain employs TRBV14 and TRBJ1-2; D unresolved. Germline V gene data show CDR1 as SGHDN and CDR2 as FVKESK. Trimming took 4 bases from V and 4 from J, leaving 19 bases between them. The CDR3 loop spans 16 amino acids.

The chain has TRBV6-1 and TRBJ1-3, with D unresolved. The CDR3 is 15 amino acids. CDR1 is MNHNS, CDR2 SASEGT, per germline. The ends were cut back, 2 bases at V and 2 bases at J, with 10 bases in the middle. The DNA of the CDR3 is TGTGCCAGCAGTGAAATGGTGTCAGCTGGAAACACCATATATTTT. Its protein product is CASSEMVSAGNTIYF.

This clone was seen only once. The chain carries TRBV10-3 and TRBJ2-7; D could derive from TRBD1 or TRBD2 (5 bases each). The CDR3 has 12 residues. Germline CDR1 and CDR2: ENHRY and SYGVKD. With 2 bases removed from V and 7 bases from J, the gap between germline ends came to 9 bases. CDR3 DNA sequence: TGTGCCATCAGTGAGCCAGGGAGAGAGCAGTACTTC. It encodes CAISEPGREQYF.

The rearrangement uses TRBV2 and TRBJ1-5, with TRBD1 matching 9 bases. With V trimmed by 6 bases and J by 6 bases, 6 bases remained unmatched. This CDR3 is 14 amino acids long. Germline lookup yields CDR1 SNHLY and CDR2 FYNNEI. DNA of the CDR3: TGTGCCAGCAGCGGCGACAGGGGGATTCAGCCCCAGCATTTT. Residues: CASSGDRGIQPQHF.

The gene calls are TRBV5-1 and TRBJ1-2, with 8 bases fitting TRBD1. Germline values: CDR1 SGHRS, CDR2 YFSETQ. The CDR3 runs 15 residues. V trimming: 2 bases; J trimming: 2 bases; junction bases outside the gene matches: 5. The CDR3 nucleotides read TGCGCCAGCAGCTTCGGACAGGGCTTAAACTATGGCTACACCTTC. It encodes CASSFGQGLNYGYTF.

There are a few counts of this clone. The rearrangement links TRBV2 to TRBJ1-2, with D possibly matching TRBD1 (6 bases). Trimming cost V 6 bases and J 2 bases, with 22 bases left between them. CDR1 and CDR2 from the germline V gene are SNHLY and FYNNEI. This CDR3 has 17 residues. CDR3 nucleotide sequence: TGTGCCAGCAGGGGAGGCAGGGGACCAATATCGAACTATGGCTACACCTTC. This gives the protein CASRGGRGPISNYGYTF.

The gene calls are TRBV14 and TRBJ2-1; D unclear. This CDR3 comprises 15 residues. CDR1 and CDR2 (germline): SGHDN, FVKESK. V lost 1 base to trimming and J lost 3 bases, with 10 bases between them. The CDR3 sequence is CASSQGALHYNEQFF. In DNA form, the CDR3 reads TGTGCCAGCAGCCAAGGGGCTCTTCACTACAATGAGCAGTTCTTC.